The present TCR beta chain was sequenced within a study of CD8 T cells in Susac syndrome. The germline CDR1 and CDR2 sequences are MDHEN and SYDVKM. Trimming removed 4 bases at V and 5 bases at J, with 11 bases between. This CDR3 is built from 13 residues. When the RNA was reverse transcribed, random hexamers were used with an input of about 0.5 to 1 ug. TCRdb fed the immunoSEQ multiplex PCR reads into MiXCR, producing one record per CDR3 protein. The table includes around 300,000 distinct CDR3 sequences, 75% to 85% detected once. The sequence was obtained from a human donor with multiple sclerosis. Sequencing used CD8+ T cells from PBMCs. This sequence joins TRBV28 and TRBJ2-5; no definite D call. The CDR3 loop reads CASSSSLGETQYF. CDR3 nucleotide sequence: TGTGCCAGCAGTTCCTCGTTGGGGGAGACCCAGTACTTC.